This paragraph covers one TCR beta chain sequence. In the original processing: Estimates of nucleated cell counts were drawn from the amplification of reference gene primers. TCRdb keeps only in-frame clones here, not all; method: immunoSEQ multiplex PCR. V, J and clone size are those of that table, while D and trimming were read from the DNA. Found here are around 130,000 clones, 84% of them singletons; the top ten hold 12%. The data stem from a study of blood T cell repertoires in COVID-19. V lost 5 bases to trimming and J lost 2 bases, with 13 bases between them. Germline CDR1 and CDR2: SGHRS and YFSETQ. The CDR3 has 14 amino acids.

This TCR came from a woman aged 55-75 years with acute or convalescent COVID-19. Sequencing used peripheral blood. This chain connects TRBV5-1 to TRBJ1-2; TRBD1 might be the D (5 bases). CDR3 nucleotide sequence: TGCGCCAGCAGAAAGGAGGGACCAAACTATGGCTACACCTTC. This sequence encodes CASRKEGPNYGYTF.